Listed below are T cell receptor beta chains from one sample, sequenced in a study of response to subunit inactivated influenza vaccine. In TCRdb, the RT-PCR reads were re-called with MiXCR into one record per CDR3 protein. Of over 800,000 distinct CDR3 sequences listed, around 21% were seen once; the top ten hold 10%. The sample consisted of PBMCs from blood, taken roughly 5 days after vaccination. The receptors shown here come from a man in his fifties who received an inactivated influenza vaccine. Each CDR3 is given with its conserved first and last residue. Fields, in order: clone size, J gene, V gene, D gene, CDR3 protein, CDR3 DNA. D genes are given only for firm matches. Clone size, where shown, is once, few, many, or a class for clones that have expanded.

>NA|TRBJ2-3|TRBV28|NA
CASSAAGYTQYF
TGTGCCAGCAGCGCGGCCGGGTATACGCAGTATTTT
>few|TRBJ2-7|TRBV11-2|NA
CASSLRSQDLYEQYF
TGTGCCAGCAGCTTAAGATCACAGGACCTCTACGAGCAGTACTTC
>few|TRBJ1-4|TRBV5-5|NA
CASSGGPGTEELFF
TGTGCCAGCAGCGGAGGCCCTGGGACGGAGGAACTGTTTTTT
>NA|TRBJ2-3|TRBV7-8|NA
CASSHLVDTQYF
TGTGCCAGCAGCCACCTAGTCGATACGCAGTATTTT
>NA|TRBJ2-5|TRBV9|TRBD2
CASSGTSGSSETQYF
TGTGCCAGCAGCGGAACTAGCGGGAGCTCGGAGACCCAGTACTTC
>few|TRBJ2-7|TRBV27|NA
CASRGGGQRAYEQYF
TGTGCCAGCAGAGGGGGAGGACAGCGAGCCTACGAGCAGTACTTC
>NA|TRBJ2-7|TRBV12-3/TRBV12-4|TRBD1
CASRPTGQGFLEQYF
TGTGCCAGCAGGCCCACGGGACAGGGTTTTCTCGAGCAGTACTTC
>NA|TRBJ2-1|TRBV2|TRBD2
CSSTRTSGTRQQFF
TGTTCCAGCACTCGGACTAGCGGGACGCGACAGCAGTTCTTC
>few|TRBJ2-1|TRBV5-4|NA
CASSSPRLANEQFF
TGTGCCAGCAGCTCCCCGCGGCTAGCAAATGAGCAGTTCTTC
>NA|TRBJ2-7|TRBV12-3/TRBV12-4|TRBD2
CAAGGLYEQYF
TGTGCCGCGGGGGGTTTATACGAGCAGTACTTC
>few|TRBJ2-1|TRBV7-2|TRBD1
CASSLGTGGTNEQFF
TGTGCCAGCAGCCTAGGGACAGGGGGCACCAATGAGCAGTTCTTC